The rows below give T cell receptor beta chains drawn from one sample of a study of T cells after yellow fever vaccination. TCRdb re-called the 5' RACE reads with MiXCR, one entry per CDR3 protein. The table lists approximately 550,000 distinct CDR3 sequences, roughly 14% of them singletons, with 11% to 15% in the top ten. The sample consisted of PBMCs, taken on the day of the yellow fever booster vaccination. These TCRs come from a man aged 25-45 years who received the YFV17D yellow fever vaccine. Both conserved end residues are part of each CDR3. Fields, in order: V gene, J gene, clone size, D gene, CDR3 protein, CDR3 DNA. A D gene is named only where the DNA matches it firmly. Some rows mark clone size as missing; the rest say once, few, many or name a class of expanded clone.

V: TRBV28; J: TRBJ2-3; size: -; D: -; CDR3: CASSFPGAGDTDTQYF; DNA: TGTGCCAGCAGTTTTCCAGGGGCGGGAGACACAGATACGCAGTATTTT
V: TRBV28; J: TRBJ1-1; size: -; D: -; CDR3: CASKSPADTEAFF; DNA: TGTGCCAGCAAGAGCCCTGCCGACACTGAAGCTTTCTTT
V: TRBV5-4; J: TRBJ2-7; size: many; D: -; CDR3: CASSLGAGPQGEQYF; DNA: TGTGCCAGCAGCTTGGGGGCAGGGCCGCAAGGCGAGCAGTACTTC
V: TRBV19; J: TRBJ1-5; size: few; D: -; CDR3: CASSMVTANQPQHF; DNA: TGTGCCAGTAGTATGGTTACAGCTAATCAGCCCCAGCATTTT
V: TRBV5-1; J: TRBJ2-7; size: -; D: TRBD2; CDR3: CASSLTGLVPYEQYF; DNA: TGCGCCAGCAGCCTGACCGGACTAGTCCCCTACGAGCAGTACTTC
V: TRBV5-4; J: TRBJ1-1; size: once; D: -; CDR3: CASSLDGGLEDFTEAFF; DNA: TGTGCCAGCAGCTTGGATGGGGGGTTAGAAGATTTCACTGAAGCTTTCTTT
V: TRBV20-1; J: TRBJ2-7; size: few; D: TRBD1; CDR3: CSARRDSNYEQYF; DNA: TGCAGTGCTCGCCGGGACAGTAACTACGAGCAGTACTTC
V: TRBV4-2; J: TRBJ2-5; size: -; D: -; CDR3: CASSQGSVAKETQYF; DNA: TGTGCCAGCAGCCAAGGCTCGGTCGCCAAAGAGACCCAGTACTTC
V: TRBV7-9; J: TRBJ1-6; size: few; D: -; CDR3: CASSHTGSNSPLHF; DNA: TGTGCCAGCAGCCATACAGGGTCAAATTCACCCCTCCACTTT
V: TRBV24-1; J: TRBJ2-5; size: few; D: -; CDR3: CATSVGKGETQYF; DNA: TGTGCCACCAGTGTGGGTAAGGGAGAGACCCAGTACTTC
V: TRBV25-1; J: TRBJ2-5; size: few; D: -; CDR3: CASSGRQRSQETQYF; DNA: TGTGCCAGCAGTGGCCGACAGAGGTCCCAAGAGACCCAGTACTTC
V: TRBV7-2; J: TRBJ2-2; size: few; D: -; CDR3: CASSLGGRGGTGELFF; DNA: TGTGCCAGCAGCTTAGGTGGTAGGGGAGGCACCGGGGAGCTGTTTTTT
V: TRBV10-3; J: TRBJ2-1; size: few; D: TRBD1; CDR3: CAISRQGSDNEQFF; DNA: TGTGCCATCAGCCGACAGGGGAGTGACAATGAGCAGTTCTTC
V: TRBV20-1; J: TRBJ1-5; size: few; D: -; CDR3: CSARRGSGPQHF; DNA: TGCAGTGCCCGCAGGGGATCGGGGCCCCAGCATTTT
V: TRBV7-3; J: TRBJ2-1; size: many; D: -; CDR3: CASSTDLNSYNEQFF; DNA: TGTGCCAGCAGCACTGACCTGAACTCCTACAATGAGCAGTTCTTC
V: TRBV29-1; J: TRBJ2-1; size: many; D: TRBD2; CDR3: CSVEVGRAEQFF; DNA: TGCAGCGTTGAGGTCGGGAGGGCTGAGCAGTTCTTC
V: TRBV12-3/TRBV12-4; J: TRBJ2-2; size: few; D: -; CDR3: CASSSFGAGELFF; DNA: TGTGCCAGCAGTTCATTCGGGGCCGGGGAGCTGTTTTTT
V: TRBV6-1; J: TRBJ2-7; size: few; D: TRBD1; CDR3: CASSRGGESSEQYF; DNA: TGTGCCAGCAGTAGAGGGGGCGAGTCTTCCGAGCAGTACTTC
V: TRBV3-1; J: TRBJ2-3; size: few; D: -; CDR3: CASSPLWSRDTQYF; DNA: TGTGCCAGCAGCCCCCTTTGGAGTAGGGATACGCAGTATTTT
V: TRBV27; J: TRBJ2-2; size: -; D: TRBD2; CDR3: CASSYRLAGGSGELFF; DNA: TGTGCCAGCAGTTACCGACTAGCGGGGGGTTCCGGGGAGCTGTTTTTT
V: TRBV7-2; J: TRBJ2-2; size: few; D: TRBD1; CDR3: CASSKDRANTGELFF; DNA: TGTGCCAGCAGCAAGGACAGGGCGAACACCGGGGAGCTGTTTTTT
V: TRBV19; J: TRBJ2-2; size: -; D: TRBD2; CDR3: CASSFPGGRATGELFF; DNA: TGTGCCAGTAGTTTCCCGGGCGGGAGGGCCACCGGGGAGCTGTTTTTT
V: TRBV7-2; J: TRBJ2-7; size: -; D: -; CDR3: CASVRDGQIYEQYF; DNA: TGTGCCAGTGTGAGGGACGGGCAAATCTACGAGCAGTACTTC
V: TRBV7-9; J: TRBJ1-1; size: -; D: TRBD1; CDR3: CASSLSGGVPEAFF; DNA: TGTGCCAGCAGCTTATCAGGGGGCGTTCCTGAAGCTTTCTTT
V: TRBV18; J: TRBJ1-4; size: many; D: -; CDR3: CASSPPVGSEKLFF; DNA: TGTGCCAGCTCACCACCGGTGGGGAGTGAAAAACTGTTTTTT
V: TRBV12-5; J: TRBJ2-1; size: -; D: -; CDR3: CASGSLDRSNEQFF; DNA: TGTGCTAGTGGTTCCCTCGACAGGTCAAATGAGCAGTTCTTC
V: TRBV10-1; J: TRBJ1-5; size: many; D: -; CDR3: CASSRERNQPQHF; DNA: TGCGCCAGCAGTCGAGAGCGCAATCAGCCCCAGCATTTT
V: TRBV5-6; J: TRBJ2-3; size: few; D: -; CDR3: CASSLSGTLRGDTQYF; DNA: TGTGCCAGCAGCTTATCAGGGACCCTAAGAGGAGATACGCAGTATTTT
V: TRBV5-1; J: TRBJ2-5; size: few; D: TRBD2; CDR3: CASSMTSGRASETQYF; DNA: TGCGCCAGCAGCATGACTAGCGGGAGGGCCTCCGAGACCCAGTACTTC
V: TRBV28; J: TRBJ2-7; size: many; D: TRBD1; CDR3: CASSRQGVRNEQYF; DNA: TGTGCCAGCAGTAGACAGGGTGTAAGGAACGAGCAGTACTTC
V: TRBV24-1; J: TRBJ2-1; size: few; D: -; CDR3: CATDGLSGREHEQFF; DNA: TGTGCCACCGACGGACTCAGCGGGCGCGAGCATGAGCAGTTCTTC
V: TRBV6-5; J: TRBJ1-6; size: -; D: -; CDR3: CASSSSRDGLPYGSPLHF; DNA: TGTGCCAGCAGTTCCTCCCGGGACGGCCTACCTTATGGTTCACCCCTCCACTTT